This T cell receptor beta chain was documented in a study of blood T cell repertoires in COVID-19. Whole-study context: Samples of COVID-19 (acute and convalescent) were obtained from the United States, Italy and Spain. Sample material is recorded as cDNA or gDNA derived from T cells, B-cell-depleted T cells, or PBMCs.

In the authors' methods: Nucleated cell counts were estimated from reference gene primer amplification. Using immunoSEQ multiplex PCR, the repertoire was profiled, and TCRdb retains in-frame clones only, with some absent. The D gene and trimming were derived from the DNA, and the V and J assignments and clone size from that table. Seen here are 200,000 to 250,000 clones, approximately 83% observed once, and the top ten hold about 2.4%. The CDR3 has 16 amino acids. V trimming: 5 bases; J trimming: 4 bases; junction bases outside the gene matches: 4. Germline CDR1 SGHTA, CDR2 FQGNSA. The chain joins TRBV7-2 to TRBJ2-3; 15 bases are a match to TRBD2. The TCR was taken from a woman in her fifties or sixties with acute or convalescent COVID-19. Sequencing input: peripheral blood. CDR3 nucleotide sequence: TGTGCCAGCAGCCGGACTAGCGGGGGGGAGGCAGATACGCAGTATTTT. Translation gives CASSRTSGGEADTQYF. The full variable domain, with the rest looked up from reference TRBV7-2 and TRBJ2-3, is GAGVSQSPSNKVTEKGKDVELRCDPISGHTALYWYRQSLGQGLEFLIYFQGNSAPDKSGLPSDRFSAERTGGSVSTLTIQRTQQEDSAVYLCASSRTSGGEADTQYFGPGTRLTVL.